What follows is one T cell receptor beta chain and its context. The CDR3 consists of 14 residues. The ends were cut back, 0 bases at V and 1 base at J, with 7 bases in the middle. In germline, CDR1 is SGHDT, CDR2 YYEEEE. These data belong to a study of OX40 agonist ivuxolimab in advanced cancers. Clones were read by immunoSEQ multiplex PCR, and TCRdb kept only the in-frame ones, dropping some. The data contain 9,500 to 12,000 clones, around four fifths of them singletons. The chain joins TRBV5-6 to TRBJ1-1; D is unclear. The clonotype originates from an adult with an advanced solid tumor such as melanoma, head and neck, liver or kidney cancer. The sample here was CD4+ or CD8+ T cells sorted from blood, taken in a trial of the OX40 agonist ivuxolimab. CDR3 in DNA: TGTGCCAGCAGCTTGGGACGGTCGAACACTGAAGCTTTCTTT. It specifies CASSLGRSNTEAFF.